The rows below give T cell receptor beta chains drawn from one sample of a study of patients and donors after allogeneic stem cell transplantation. Via MiXCR, TCRdb re-called the RT-PCR reads, giving one row per CDR3 protein. The sample holds just under 20,000 distinct CDR3 sequences, about 5% seen once. Sequencing was carried out using blood, either unsorted or a sorted T cell fraction (not recorded which). Receptor source: a human donor who was either an allogeneic HSCT recipient or a stem cell or donor lymphocyte infusion donor (not recorded which). It is not recorded whose cells these are; they may come from a transplant donor. Both conserved end residues are part of each CDR3. Fields, in order: D gene, J gene, V gene, clone size, CDR3 DNA, CDR3 protein. A D gene is named only where the DNA matches it firmly. Clone sizes are given selectively: once, few, many, or a class where the clone is expanded.

NA TRBJ2-7 TRBV9 many TGTGCCAGCAGCGTAGGACCGACCCGTTCCTACGAGCAGTACTTC CASSVGPTRSYEQYF
NA TRBJ2-2 TRBV5-1 large TGCGCCAGCAGCAATGGACAGCCCGGGGAGCTGTTTTTT CASSNGQPGELFF
NA TRBJ1-2 TRBV3-1 few TGTGCCAGCAGCCTCTCGAGGGGTGGCTACACCTTC CASSLSRGGYTF
NA TRBJ2-7 TRBV28 NA TGTGCCAGCAGTTTAGGCGGCCCCTACGAGCAGTACTTC CASSLGGPYEQYF
TRBD2 TRBJ2-1 TRBV30 many TGTGCCTGGGGACTAGCGGGAGTTGAGCAGTTCTTC CAWGLAGVEQFF
NA TRBJ1-6 TRBV27 many TGTGCCAGCAGTTTGGGCAGGGAACATCATTCACCCCTCCACTTT CASSLGREHHSPLHF
NA TRBJ2-1 TRBV3-1 many TGTGCCAGCAGCCCCAGCGGCTCTCTTTTGAAATCCAATGAGCAGTTCTTC CASSPSGSLLKSNEQFF
TRBD1 TRBJ1-1 TRBV7-9 many TGTGCCAGCAGCTTACAGGGGGGATTGAACACTGAAGCTTTCTTT CASSLQGGLNTEAFF
NA TRBJ1-2 TRBV10-3 many TGTGCCACCGCGACAGCGATGGATAACTATGGCTACACCTTC CATATAMDNYGYTF
NA TRBJ2-2 TRBV5-8 NA TGTGCCAGCAGCCAGAATTGGAACACCGGGGAGCTGTTTTTT CASSQNWNTGELFF